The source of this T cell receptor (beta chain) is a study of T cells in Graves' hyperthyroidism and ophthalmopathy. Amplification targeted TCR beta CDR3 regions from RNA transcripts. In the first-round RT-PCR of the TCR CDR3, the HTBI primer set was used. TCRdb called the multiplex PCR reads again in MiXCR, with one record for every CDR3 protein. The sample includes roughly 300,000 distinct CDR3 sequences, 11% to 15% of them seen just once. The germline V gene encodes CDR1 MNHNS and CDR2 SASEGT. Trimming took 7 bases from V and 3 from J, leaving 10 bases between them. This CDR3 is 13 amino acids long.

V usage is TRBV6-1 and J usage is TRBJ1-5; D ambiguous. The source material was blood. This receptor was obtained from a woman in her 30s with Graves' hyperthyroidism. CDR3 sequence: CASTDQNNQPQHF. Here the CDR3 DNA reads TGTGCCAGCACGGACCAGAACAATCAGCCCCAGCATTTT.